This record concerns one TCR beta chain sequence. Its antigen is undetermined. A second about 7 to 11 cycle PCR used barcoded and J-beta primers. TCRdb passed the 5' RACE reads through MiXCR, listing each CDR3 protein once. The sample carries approximately 730,000 distinct CDR3 sequences, approximately 55% recorded once. The sample originates from a study of blood T cells in healthy people across ages. Germline loops: CDR1 SGDLS, CDR2 YYNGEE. Losses at the gene ends were 4 bases for V and 1 base for J; bases not matched to a gene: 4. This CDR3 is 15 amino acids long. Donors each provided roughly 10 milliliters of peripheral blood. Each sample had at least 6 million PBMCs isolated. Study results and caveats: Whereas aged donors had fewer naive CD4+ cells, long-lived donors had more of them and higher diversity. No conclusive comparison of naive versus antigen-experienced cells was possible with unsorted PBMCs.

The receptor comes from a man older than 75 in good health. The chain recombines TRBV9 with TRBJ2-2; 7 bases are shared with TRBD1. Sequencing input: blood. CDR3 protein: CASSIRTGNTGELFF. The CDR3 nucleotides are TGTGCCAGCAGCATCCGGACAGGGAACACCGGGGAGCTGTTTTTT.